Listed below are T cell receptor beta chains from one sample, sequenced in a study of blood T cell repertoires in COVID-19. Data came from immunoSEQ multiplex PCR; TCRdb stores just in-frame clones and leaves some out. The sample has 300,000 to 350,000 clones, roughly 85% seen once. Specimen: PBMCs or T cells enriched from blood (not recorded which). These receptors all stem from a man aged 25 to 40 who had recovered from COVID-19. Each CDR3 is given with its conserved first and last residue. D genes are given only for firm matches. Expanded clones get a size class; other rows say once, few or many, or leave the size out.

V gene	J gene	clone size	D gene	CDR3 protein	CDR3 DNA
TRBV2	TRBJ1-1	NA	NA	CASSPDRIYEAFF	TGTGCCAGCAGTCCCGACAGGATTTATGAAGCTTTCTTT
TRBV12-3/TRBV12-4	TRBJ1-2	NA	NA	CASSSIRGYGYTF	TGTGCCAGCAGCTCGATCAGGGGATACGGCTACACCTTC
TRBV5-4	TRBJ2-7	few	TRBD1	CASRPTGGADYEQYF	TGTGCCAGCAGGCCTACAGGGGGTGCAGACTACGAGCAGTACTTC
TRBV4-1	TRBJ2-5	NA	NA	CASSQGGGAETQYF	TGCGCCAGCAGCCAAGGGGGCGGGGCCGAGACCCAGTACTTC
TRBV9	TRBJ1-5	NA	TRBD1	CASSPGQGYYQPQHF	TGTGCCAGCAGCCCGGGACAGGGCTATTATCAGCCCCAGCATTTT
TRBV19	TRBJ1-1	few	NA	CASSPRGGLRLSFDTEAFF	TGTGCCAGTAGTCCAAGAGGGGGTTTGCGGCTTTCGTTTGACACTGAAGCTTTCTTT
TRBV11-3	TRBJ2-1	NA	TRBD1	CASSLGQGARNEQFF	TGTGCCAGCAGCTTAGGGCAGGGGGCGAGGAATGAGCAGTTCTTC
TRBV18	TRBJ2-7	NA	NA	CASSPSGETYEQYF	TGTGCCAGCTCACCATCGGGAGAAACCTACGAGCAGTACTTC
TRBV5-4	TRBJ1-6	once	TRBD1	CASTPGQGYNSPLHF	TGTGCCAGCACCCCGGGACAGGGGTATAATTCACCCCTCCACTTT
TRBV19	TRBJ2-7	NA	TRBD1	CASSRGQIYYEQYF	TGTGCCAGTAGCCGGGGACAGATATACTACGAGCAGTACTTC
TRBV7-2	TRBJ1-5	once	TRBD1	CASSNRQGSNQPQHF	TGTGCCAGCAGCAATAGACAGGGTAGCAATCAGCCCCAGCATTTT
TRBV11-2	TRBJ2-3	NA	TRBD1	CASSSRTGGTDTQYF	TGTGCCAGCAGCTCACGGACAGGGGGTACAGATACGCAGTATTTT
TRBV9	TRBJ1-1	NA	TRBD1	CASTVTGENTEAFF	TGTGCCAGCACCGTTACAGGGGAGAACACTGAAGCTTTCTTT
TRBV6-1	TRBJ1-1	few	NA	CASSEIWRASTTEAFF	TGTGCCAGCAGTGAAATATGGAGGGCGTCAACGACTGAAGCTTTCTTT
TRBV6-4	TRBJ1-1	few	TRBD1	CASSAGQGNTEAFF	TGTGCCAGCAGCGCAGGACAGGGGAACACTGAAGCTTTCTTT
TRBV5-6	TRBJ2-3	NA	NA	CASSRASTDTQYF	TGTGCCAGCAGCCGAGCGAGCACAGATACGCAGTATTTT
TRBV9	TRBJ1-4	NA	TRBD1	CASSEPGQEGPLAIATNEKLFF	TGTGCCAGCAGCGAACCGGGACAGGAGGGACCCCTCGCCATTGCAACTAATGAAAAACTGTTTTTT
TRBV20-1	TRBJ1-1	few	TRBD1	CSASGTASSTEAFF	TGCAGTGCTAGTGGGACAGCCTCGAGCACTGAAGCTTTCTTT
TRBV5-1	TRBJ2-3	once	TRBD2	CASASSGRSTDTQYF	TGCGCCAGCGCCTCTAGCGGGAGAAGCACAGATACGCAGTATTTT
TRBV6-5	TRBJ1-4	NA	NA	CASLETDRGEKLFF	TGTGCCAGTTTGGAGACAGACCGAGGTGAAAAACTGTTTTTT
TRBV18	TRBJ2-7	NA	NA	CASSPPSRGSYEQYF	TGTGCCAGCTCACCACCGTCCAGGGGCTCCTACGAGCAGTACTTC
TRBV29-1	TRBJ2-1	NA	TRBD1	CSGKDRVRSYNEQFF	TGCAGCGGTAAGGACAGGGTACGGTCCTACAATGAGCAGTTCTTC
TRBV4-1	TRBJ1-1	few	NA	CASSHKRVAFF	TGCGCCAGCAGCCATAAGCGGGTGGCTTTCTTT
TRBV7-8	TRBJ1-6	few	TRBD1	CASSSLRTGGFGNSPLHF	TGTGCCAGCAGCTCTTTGCGGACAGGGGGTTTTGGTAATTCACCCCTCCACTTT